This TCR beta chain was sequenced in a study of T-cell memory formation after mild COVID-19. Study observations and caveats: Researchers report contracting CD4+ clones mostly in CM and EM, with CD8+ clones in EMRA. Several responding clones turned up in pre-infection memory, indicating that cross-reactive memory may have taken part.

Concerning this clonotype itself: Its antigen remains unknown.

The V gene lost 7 bases and the J gene lost 7 bases, with 17 bases spanning the gap. The CDR3 sequence is 14 residues long. TCR alpha and TCR beta cDNA libraries carrying sample barcodes and UMIs were produced by 5'RACE using constant-segment primers. From the 5' RACE reads, TCRdb called clonotypes with MiXCR, one entry per CDR3 protein. The sample consists of roughly 320,000 distinct CDR3 sequences, 28% of them appearing once. The gene calls are TRBV12-3 or TRBV12-4 and TRBJ1-5, with unresolved D. The sequenced material came from PBMCs or a T cell subset sorted from them (not recorded which). This TCR was recovered from an adult woman who had mild COVID-19 (a few samples of this study predate the infection). Cell type and time point are not known. The DNA for the CDR3 is TGTGCCAGCACCTCCGGGTCCCAAGGGCAGCCCCAGCATTTT. This codes for CASTSGSQGQPQHF.